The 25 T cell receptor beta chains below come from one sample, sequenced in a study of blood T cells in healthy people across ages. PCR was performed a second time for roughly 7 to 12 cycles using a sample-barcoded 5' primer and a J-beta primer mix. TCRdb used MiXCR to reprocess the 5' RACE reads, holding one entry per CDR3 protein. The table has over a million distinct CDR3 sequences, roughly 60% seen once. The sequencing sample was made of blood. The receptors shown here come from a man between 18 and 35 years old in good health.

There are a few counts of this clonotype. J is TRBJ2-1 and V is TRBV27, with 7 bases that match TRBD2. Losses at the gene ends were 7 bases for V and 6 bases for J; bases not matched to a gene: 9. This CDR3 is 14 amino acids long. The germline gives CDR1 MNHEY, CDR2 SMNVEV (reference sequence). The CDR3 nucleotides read TGTGCCAGCAATTCTGGAACTAGCGTCAATGAGCAGTTCTTC. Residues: CASNSGTSVNEQFF.

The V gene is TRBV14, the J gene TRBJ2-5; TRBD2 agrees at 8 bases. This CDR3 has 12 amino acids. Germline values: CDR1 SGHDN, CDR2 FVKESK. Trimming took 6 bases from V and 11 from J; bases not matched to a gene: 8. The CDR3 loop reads CASSNLAGEQYF. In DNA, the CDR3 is TGTGCCAGCAGTAATCTAGCGGGTGAGCAGTACTTC. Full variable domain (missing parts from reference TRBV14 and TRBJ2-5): EAGVTQFPSHSVIEKGQTVTLRCDPISGHDNLYWYRRVMGKEIKFLLHFVKESKQDESGMPNNRFLAERTGGTYSTLKVQPAELEDSGVYFCASSNLAGEQYFGPGTRLLVL.

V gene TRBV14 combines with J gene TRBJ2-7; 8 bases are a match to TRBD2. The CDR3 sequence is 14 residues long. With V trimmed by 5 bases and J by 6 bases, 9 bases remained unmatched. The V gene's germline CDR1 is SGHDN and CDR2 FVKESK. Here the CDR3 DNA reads TGTGCCAGCAGCAACGCGGGACTAGTTTTCGAGCAGTACTTC. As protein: CASSNAGLVFEQYF.

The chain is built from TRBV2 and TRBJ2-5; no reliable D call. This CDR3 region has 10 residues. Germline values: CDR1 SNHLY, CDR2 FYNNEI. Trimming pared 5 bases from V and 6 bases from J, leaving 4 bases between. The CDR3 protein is CASSRKTQYF. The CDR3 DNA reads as TGTGCCAGCAGTAGGAAGACCCAGTACTTC.

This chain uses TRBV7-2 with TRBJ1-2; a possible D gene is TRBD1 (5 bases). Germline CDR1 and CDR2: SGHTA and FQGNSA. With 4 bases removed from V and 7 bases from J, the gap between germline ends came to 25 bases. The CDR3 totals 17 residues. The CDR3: CASSSAAGDGHKGGYTF. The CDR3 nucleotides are TGTGCCAGCAGCTCCGCGGCCGGGGACGGCCATAAGGGTGGCTACACCTTC.

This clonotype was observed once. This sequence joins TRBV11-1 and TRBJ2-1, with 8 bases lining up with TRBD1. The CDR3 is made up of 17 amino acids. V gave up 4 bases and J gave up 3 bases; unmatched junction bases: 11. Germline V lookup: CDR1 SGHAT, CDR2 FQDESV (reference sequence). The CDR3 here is CASSSTAGTGLYNEQFF. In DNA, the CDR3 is TGTGCCAGCAGCTCGACCGCCGGGACAGGACTCTACAATGAGCAGTTCTTC.

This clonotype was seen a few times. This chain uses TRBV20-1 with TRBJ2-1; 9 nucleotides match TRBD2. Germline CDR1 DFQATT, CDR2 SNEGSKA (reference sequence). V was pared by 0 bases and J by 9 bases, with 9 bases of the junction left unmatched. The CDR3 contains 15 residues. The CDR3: CSARDGLAGDVEQFF. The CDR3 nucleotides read TGCAGTGCTAGAGACGGATTAGCGGGAGATGTTGAGCAGTTCTTC.

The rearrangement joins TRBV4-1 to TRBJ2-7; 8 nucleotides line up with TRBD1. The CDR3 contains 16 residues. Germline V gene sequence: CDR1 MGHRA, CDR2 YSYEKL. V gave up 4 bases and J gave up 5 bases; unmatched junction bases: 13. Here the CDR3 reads CASSLMDGQGANEQYF. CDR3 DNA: TGCGCCAGCAGCCTGATGGACGGCCAGGGGGCGAACGAGCAGTACTTC.

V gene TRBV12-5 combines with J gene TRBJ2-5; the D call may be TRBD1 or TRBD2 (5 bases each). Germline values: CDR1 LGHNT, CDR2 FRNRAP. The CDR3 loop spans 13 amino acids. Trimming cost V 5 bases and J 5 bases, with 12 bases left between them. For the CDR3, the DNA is TGTGCTAGTGGTGATCCGGGACCGGAGACCCAGTACTTC. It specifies CASGDPGPETQYF.

The CDR3, as DNA: TGTGCCAGTAGTATAGATGCGTCCGTCAGGGGTTCTAATCAGCCCCAGCATTTT. Its translation is CASSIDASVRGSNQPQHF. The chain is built from TRBV19 and TRBJ1-5; maybe TRBD1 (6 bases). CDR1 and CDR2 (germline): LNHDA, SQIVND (reference sequence). Between the trimmed V and J ends, which lost 0 bases and 4 bases, there was a span of 19 bases. The CDR3 consists of 18 residues.

In nucleotides, the CDR3 is TGCAGTGCCCTTACTAGCGGCCTCCACAATGAGCAGTTCTTC. Its protein is CSALTSGLHNEQFF. The V call is TRBV20-1, the J call TRBJ2-1, with 8 bases matching TRBD2. The germline V gene encodes CDR1 DFQATT and CDR2 SNEGSKA (reference sequence). V shed 6 bases and J 5 bases; nucleotides not matched to a gene: 9. The CDR3 covers 14 residues.

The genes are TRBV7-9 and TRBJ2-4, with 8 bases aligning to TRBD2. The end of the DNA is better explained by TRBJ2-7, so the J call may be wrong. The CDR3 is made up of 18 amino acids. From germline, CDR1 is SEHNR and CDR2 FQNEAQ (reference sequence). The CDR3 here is CASSLVGTAGAVSYEQYF. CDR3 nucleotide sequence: TGTGCCAGCAGCTTAGTTGGCACAGCGGGAGCTGTGTCCTACGAGCAGTACTTC.

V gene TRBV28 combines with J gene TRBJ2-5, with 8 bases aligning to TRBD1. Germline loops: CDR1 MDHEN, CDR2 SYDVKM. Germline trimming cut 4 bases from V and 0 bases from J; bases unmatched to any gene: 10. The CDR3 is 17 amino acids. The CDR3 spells CASSSPYRGTYQETQYF. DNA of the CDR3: TGTGCCAGCAGTTCACCTTACAGGGGGACGTACCAAGAGACCCAGTACTTC.

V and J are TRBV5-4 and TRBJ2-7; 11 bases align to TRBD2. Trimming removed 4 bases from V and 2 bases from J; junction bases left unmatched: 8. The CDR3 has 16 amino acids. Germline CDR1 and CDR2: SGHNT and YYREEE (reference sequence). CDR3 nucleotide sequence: TGTGCCAGCAGCCCTGGGACTAGCGGAGGGGCCTACGAGCAGTACTTC. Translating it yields CASSPGTSGGAYEQYF.

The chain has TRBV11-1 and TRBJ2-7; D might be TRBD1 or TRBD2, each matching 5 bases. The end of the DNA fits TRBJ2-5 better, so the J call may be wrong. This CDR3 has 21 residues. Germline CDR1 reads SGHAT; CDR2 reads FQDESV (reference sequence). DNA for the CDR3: TGTGCCAGCAGCTTAGGCCTTGTGACCGGGTACGGGACGGCCCGCCAGGAGACCCAGTACTTC. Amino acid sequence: CASSLGLVTGYGTARQETQYF.

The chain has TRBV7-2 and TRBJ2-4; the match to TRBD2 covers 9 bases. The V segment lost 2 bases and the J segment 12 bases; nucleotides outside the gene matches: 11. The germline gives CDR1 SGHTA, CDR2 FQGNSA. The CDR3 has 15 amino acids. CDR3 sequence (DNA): TGTGCCAGCAGCTTATTCGGGGTAGCGGGGGCCGATCAGTACTTC. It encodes CASSLFGVAGADQYF.

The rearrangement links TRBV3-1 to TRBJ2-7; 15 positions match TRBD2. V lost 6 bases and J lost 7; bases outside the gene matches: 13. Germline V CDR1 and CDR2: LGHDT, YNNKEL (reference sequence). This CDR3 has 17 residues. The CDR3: CASSPGTSGRKNNEQYF. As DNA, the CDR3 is TGTGCCAGCAGTCCCGGGACTAGCGGGAGGAAGAACAATGAGCAGTACTTC.

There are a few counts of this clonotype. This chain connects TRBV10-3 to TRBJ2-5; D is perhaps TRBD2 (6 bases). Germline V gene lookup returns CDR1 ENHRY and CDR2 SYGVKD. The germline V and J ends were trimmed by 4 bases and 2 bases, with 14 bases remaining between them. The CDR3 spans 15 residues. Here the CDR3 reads CAISAGGALQETQYF. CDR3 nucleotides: TGTGCCATCAGTGCGGGCGGGGCTTTACAAGAGACCCAGTACTTC.

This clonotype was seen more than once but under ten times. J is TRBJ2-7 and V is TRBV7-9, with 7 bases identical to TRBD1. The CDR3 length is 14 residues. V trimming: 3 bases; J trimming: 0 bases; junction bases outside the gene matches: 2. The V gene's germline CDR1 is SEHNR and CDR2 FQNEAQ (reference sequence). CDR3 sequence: CASSFEGASYEQYF. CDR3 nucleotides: TGTGCCAGCAGCTTTGAGGGGGCCTCCTACGAGCAGTACTTC. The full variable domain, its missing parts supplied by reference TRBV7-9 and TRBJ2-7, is DTGVSQNPRHKITKRGQNVTFRCDPISEHNRLYWYRQTLGQGPEFLTYFQNEAQLEKSRLLSDRFSAERPKGSFSTLEIQRTEQGDSAMYLCASSFEGASYEQYFGPGTRLTVT.

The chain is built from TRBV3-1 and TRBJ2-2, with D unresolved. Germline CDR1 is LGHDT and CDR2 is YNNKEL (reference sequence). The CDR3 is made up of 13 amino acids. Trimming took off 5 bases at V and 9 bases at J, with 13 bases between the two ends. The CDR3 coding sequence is TGTGCCAGCAGCAACGGCCGAAACCGGGAGCTGTTTTTT. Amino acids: CASSNGRNRELFF.

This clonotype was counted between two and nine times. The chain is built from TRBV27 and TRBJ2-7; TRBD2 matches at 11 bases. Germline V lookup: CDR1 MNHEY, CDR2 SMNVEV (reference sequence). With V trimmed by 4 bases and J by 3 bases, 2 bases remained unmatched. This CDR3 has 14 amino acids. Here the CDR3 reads CASSYSGRVYEQYF. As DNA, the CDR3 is TGTGCCAGCAGTTATAGCGGGAGGGTCTACGAGCAGTACTTC.

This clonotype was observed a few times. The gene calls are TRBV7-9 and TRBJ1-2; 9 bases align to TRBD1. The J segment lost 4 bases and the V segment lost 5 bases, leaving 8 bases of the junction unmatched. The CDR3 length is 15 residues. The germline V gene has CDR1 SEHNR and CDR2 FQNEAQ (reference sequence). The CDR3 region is CASSPPDRGVYGYTF. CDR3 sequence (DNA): TGTGCCAGCAGCCCTCCGGACAGGGGTGTCTATGGCTACACCTTC.

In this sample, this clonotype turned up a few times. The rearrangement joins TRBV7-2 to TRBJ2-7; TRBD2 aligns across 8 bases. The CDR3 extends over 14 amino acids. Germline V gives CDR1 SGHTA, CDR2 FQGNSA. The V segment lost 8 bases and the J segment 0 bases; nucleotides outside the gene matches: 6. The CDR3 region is CASSESGGSYEQYF. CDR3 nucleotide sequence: TGTGCCAGCTCGGAAAGCGGGGGCTCCTACGAGCAGTACTTC.

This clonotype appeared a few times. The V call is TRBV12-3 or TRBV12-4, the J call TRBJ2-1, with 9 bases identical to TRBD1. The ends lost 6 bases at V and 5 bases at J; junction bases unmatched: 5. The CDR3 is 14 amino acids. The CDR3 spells CASSPGQGNNEQFF. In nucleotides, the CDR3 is TGTGCCAGCAGCCCCGGACAGGGGAACAATGAGCAGTTCTTC.

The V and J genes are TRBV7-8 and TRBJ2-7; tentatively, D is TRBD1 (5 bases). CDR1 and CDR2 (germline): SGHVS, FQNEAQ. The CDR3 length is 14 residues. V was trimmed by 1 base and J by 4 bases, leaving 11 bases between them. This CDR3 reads CASSLGSTGYEQYF. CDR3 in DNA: TGTGCCAGCAGCTTAGGTAGTACAGGTTACGAGCAGTACTTC.